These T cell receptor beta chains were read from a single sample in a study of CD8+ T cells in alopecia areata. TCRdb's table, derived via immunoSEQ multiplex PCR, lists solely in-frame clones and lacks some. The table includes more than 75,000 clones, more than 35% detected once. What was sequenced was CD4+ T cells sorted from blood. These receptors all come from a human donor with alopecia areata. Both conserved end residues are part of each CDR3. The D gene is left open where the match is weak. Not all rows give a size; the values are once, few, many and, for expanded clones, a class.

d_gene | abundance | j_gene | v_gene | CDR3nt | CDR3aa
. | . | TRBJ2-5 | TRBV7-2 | TGTGCCAGCAGCTTAAGGGCCCAGCTCGCAGAGACCCAGTACTTC | CASSLRAQLAETQYF
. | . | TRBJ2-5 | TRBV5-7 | TGTGCCAGCAGCTTGTCAGGGCTCCAAGAGACCCAGTACTTC | CASSLSGLQETQYF
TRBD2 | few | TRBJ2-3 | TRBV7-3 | TGTGCCAGCAGCTCCCGACTAGCGGGGGACCTCAGCACAGATACGCAGTATTTT | CASSSRLAGDLSTDTQYF
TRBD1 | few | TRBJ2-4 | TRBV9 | TGTGCCAGCAGCGCCACCGGGACAGGGTGGAACATTCAGTACTTC | CASSATGTGWNIQYF
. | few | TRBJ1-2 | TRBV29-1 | TGCAGCGTCCTCCCTGGCGGGCACTATGGCTACACCTTC | CSVLPGGHYGYTF
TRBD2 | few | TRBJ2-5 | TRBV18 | TGTGCCAGCTCACCACCCAGCGGGAGAGAGACCCAGTACTTC | CASSPPSGRETQYF
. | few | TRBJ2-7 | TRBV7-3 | TGTGCCAGCGCAATATCCCAGTTCTACGAGCAGTACTTC | CASAISQFYEQYF
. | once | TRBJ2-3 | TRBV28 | TGTGCCAGCAGTCCACAGAGCACAGATACGCAGTATTTT | CASSPQSTDTQYF
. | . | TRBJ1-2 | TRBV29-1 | TGCAGCGTTCGGCTTAACGTTGGCGAGGGCTACACCTTC | CSVRLNVGEGYTF
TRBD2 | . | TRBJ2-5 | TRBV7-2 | TGTGCCAGCAGCTTAAGACCCGCTAGCGGGGGCGGGGAGACCCAGTACTTC | CASSLRPASGGGETQYF
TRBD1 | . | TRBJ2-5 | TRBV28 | TGTGCCACCCGGCCAGAGGGACAGGGGAGAATAGGGACCCAGTACTTC | CATRPEGQGRIGTQYF
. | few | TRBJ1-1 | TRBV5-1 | TGCGCCAGCAGCCCCGGCCCGGAGAACACTGAAGCTTTCTTT | CASSPGPENTEAFF
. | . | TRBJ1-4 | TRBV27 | TGTGCCAGCAGCCCCGGGACGATAGATGAAAAACTGTTTTTT | CASSPGTIDEKLFF
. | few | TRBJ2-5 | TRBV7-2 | TGTGCCAGCAGCCCACCCAGGGGAAGGGAGGAGACCCAGTACTTC | CASSPPRGREETQYF
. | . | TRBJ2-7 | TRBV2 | TGTGCCAGCGGGTGGCCGAGCTACGAGCAGTACTTC | CASGWPSYEQYF
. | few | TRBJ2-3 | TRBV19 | TGTGCCAGTAGTATCTCTAGCAGGGGACCAGATACGCAGTATTTT | CASSISSRGPDTQYF
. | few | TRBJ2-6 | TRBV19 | TGTGCCAGTAGTATCAGAGGTCGGGGGTCTGGGGCCAACGTCCTGACTTTC | CASSIRGRGSGANVLTF
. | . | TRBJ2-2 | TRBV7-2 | TGTGCCAGCAGCTGGGCGTTTTCCGGGAACACCGGGGAGCTGTTTTTT | CASSWAFSGNTGELFF
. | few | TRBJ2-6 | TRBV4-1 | TGCGCCAGCAGCCAAGATGAAGGGACGCGGAGGGGGGCCAACGTCCTGACTTTC | CASSQDEGTRRGANVLTF
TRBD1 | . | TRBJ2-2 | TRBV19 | TGTGCCACTCACAGGGGATTTGCCGGGGAGCTGTTTTTT | CATHRGFAGELFF
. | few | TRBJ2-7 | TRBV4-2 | TGTGCCAGCAGCCAAGATCGCACCTCCTACGAGCAGTACTTC | CASSQDRTSYEQYF
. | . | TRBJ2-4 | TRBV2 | TGTGCCAGCAATATTAAGGGGATTCAGTACTTC | CASNIKGIQYF
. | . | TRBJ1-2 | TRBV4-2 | TGTGCCAGCAGCCACCTGACGTACGACAGTAACTATGGCTACACCTTC | CASSHLTYDSNYGYTF
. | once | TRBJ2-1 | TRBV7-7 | TGTGCCAGCAGCTTAGACGGGTCCTTTCAGCAGTTCTTC | CASSLDGSFQQFF
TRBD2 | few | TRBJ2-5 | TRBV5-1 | TGCGCCAGCAGCGTAGTTCCGGGACTAGCGACGCAAGAGACCCAGTACTTC | CASSVVPGLATQETQYF
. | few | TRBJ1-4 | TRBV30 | TGTGCCTGGAGTGTACTCCACGGGGGGGAAGGAAAACTGTTTTTT | CAWSVLHGGEGKLFF
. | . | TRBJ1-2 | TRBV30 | TGTGCCTGGAGTGTAGGCAGGGATGGTGGCTACACCTTC | CAWSVGRDGGYTF
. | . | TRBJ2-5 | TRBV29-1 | TGCAGCGTCCACCAGGGACTAGAGACCCAGTACTTC | CSVHQGLETQYF
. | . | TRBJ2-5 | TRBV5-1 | TGCGCCAGCAGCTTCTTACAAGAGACCCAGTACTTC | CASSFLQETQYF
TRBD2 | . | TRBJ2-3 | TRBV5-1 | TGCGCCAGCAGCTTGCTGAGGGGTAGCGGGGCGACAGATACGCAGTATTTT | CASSLLRGSGATDTQYF
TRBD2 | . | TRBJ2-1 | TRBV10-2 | TGCGCCAGCAGCCAGCGGGACGTTAACAATGAGCAGTTCTTC | CASSQRDVNNEQFF
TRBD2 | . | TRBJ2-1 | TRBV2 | TGTGCCAGCAGACTCGTGACTAGCGGTTACAATGAGCAGTTCTTC | CASRLVTSGYNEQFF
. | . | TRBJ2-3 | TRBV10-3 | TGTGCCATCGGGGGGACCACGCTTAGCACAGATACGCAGTATTTT | CAIGGTTLSTDTQYF
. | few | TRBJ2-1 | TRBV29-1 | TGCAGCGGATCAGATACGTATCGTGAGCAGTTCTTC | CSGSDTYREQFF
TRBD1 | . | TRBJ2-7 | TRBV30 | TGTGCCTGGAGTGCGGACAGGGGTGCCTACGAGCAGTACTTC | CAWSADRGAYEQYF
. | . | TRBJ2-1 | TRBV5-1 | TGCGCCAGCCGTTTAAGGACGGGTCACAATGAGCAGTTCTTC | CASRLRTGHNEQFF
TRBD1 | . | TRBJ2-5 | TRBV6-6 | TGTGCCAGCAGTTACGGCGGACAGGGAGTAGAGACCCAGTACTTC | CASSYGGQGVETQYF
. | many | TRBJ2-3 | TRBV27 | TGTGCCAGCAGTCCTGGGTTGGCGACGCAGTATTTT | CASSPGLATQYF
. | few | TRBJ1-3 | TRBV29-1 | TGCAGCGTCGCTACAGGGTCTGGAAACACCATATATTTT | CSVATGSGNTIYF
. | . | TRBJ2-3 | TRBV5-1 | TGCGCCAGCACCGAACGGGGCACAGATACGCAGTATTTT | CASTERGTDTQYF
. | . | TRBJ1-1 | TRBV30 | TGTGCCTGGAGTGAGGGGGGTGCAGCAAACACTGAAGCTTTCTTT | CAWSEGGAANTEAFF